These 26 T cell receptor beta chains share one sample of origin, sequenced in a study of T cells after yellow fever vaccination. TCRdb ran MiXCR on the 5' RACE reads and lists one entry per CDR3 protein. The table lists 300,000 to 350,000 distinct CDR3 sequences, approximately 4.3% of them singletons, with less than 20% in the top ten. Sequenced here: PBMCs, sampled 15 days after the yellow fever booster vaccination. Receptors originate from a man aged 18 to 29 who received the YFV17D yellow fever vaccine.

The sample holds many counts of this clonotype. This chain links TRBV5-1 with TRBJ2-2; 9 nucleotides line up with TRBD1. The V gene's germline CDR1 is SGHRS and CDR2 YFSETQ. V was clipped by 1 base and J by 4 bases; unmatched bases: 2. The CDR3 length is 15 residues. The CDR3 bases are TGCGCCAGCAGCTTGATGACAGGGGGCACCGGGGAGCTGTTTTTT. It is translated as CASSLMTGGTGELFF.

The chain joins TRBV4-1 to TRBJ1-1; 12 bases agree with TRBD1. The CDR3 loop spans 16 amino acids. The V gene's germline CDR1 is MGHRA and CDR2 YSYEKL. Trimming at V came to 1 base and at J to 5 bases, leaving 5 bases not matched to a gene. The CDR3 coding sequence is TGCGCCAGCAGCCAAGCGGGACAGGGGGCGCGGACTGAAGCTTTCTTT. Encoded protein: CASSQAGQGARTEAFF.

Many counts were recorded for this clonotype. The V and J genes are TRBV4-1 and TRBJ2-1, with 9 positions matching TRBD2. V gave up 1 base and J gave up 9 bases; unmatched junction bases: 7. Germline assignment: CDR1 MGHRA and CDR2 YSYEKL. This CDR3 contains 15 residues. The CDR3 protein is CASSQVAGDLREQFF. The CDR3 DNA follows: TGCGCCAGCAGCCAAGTAGCGGGGGACCTTCGTGAGCAGTTCTTC.

This clonotype was detected only a few times. The CDR3 loop is CASSLPRPTYGYTF. Written as DNA, the CDR3 is TGTGCCAGCAGTTTGCCCCGGCCGACCTATGGCTACACCTTC. This chain links TRBV28 with TRBJ1-2; D not resolved. Germline V gene data show CDR1 as MDHEN and CDR2 as SYDVKM. Trimming shortened V by 3 bases and J by 4 bases, and 12 bases separated the two germline ends. This CDR3 contains 14 residues.

The chain links TRBV4-2 to TRBJ2-1; 10 nucleotides agree with TRBD2. The CDR3 has 17 residues. V was clipped by 7 bases and J by 6 bases; unmatched bases: 15. Germline V CDR1 and CDR2: LGHNA, YNFKEQ. The CDR3 loop reads CASTRLWLAGGSNEQFF. The CDR3 DNA reads TGTGCCAGCACCAGACTTTGGTTAGCGGGGGGTAGCAATGAGCAGTTCTTC.

This clonotype came up many times. The chain couples TRBV27 to TRBJ2-2; 7 nucleotides agree with TRBD1. The trim removed 5 bases at V and 3 bases at J, leaving 6 bases unmatched. Germline CDR1 MNHEY, CDR2 SMNVEV (reference sequence). The length of the CDR3 is 15 residues. This chain's CDR3 is CASSLVTGDTGELFF. In DNA form, the CDR3 reads TGTGCCAGCAGTCTCGTCACAGGGGACACCGGGGAGCTGTTTTTT.

V is TRBV10-3 and J is TRBJ2-7; tentatively, D is TRBD1 or TRBD2 (6 bases each). Germline V gene data show CDR1 as ENHRY and CDR2 as SYGVKD. V lost 6 bases, J lost 6 bases, and 15 bases lay in between. This CDR3 region has 13 residues. CDR3 region: CAISFGQRAEQYV. Written as DNA, the CDR3 is TGTGCCATCAGCTTCGGACAGCGGGCCGAGCAGTACGTC.

This clonotype was picked up many times. This chain joins TRBV11-2 and TRBJ1-1; no definite D call. V lost 0 bases, J lost 1 base, and 12 bases lay in between. The germline V gene encodes CDR1 SGHAT and CDR2 FQNNGV. The CDR3 length is 16 residues. In DNA, the CDR3 is TGTGCCAGCAGCTTAGAATGGCGCCTAAAGAACACTGAAGCTTTCTTT. This translates into CASSLEWRLKNTEAFF. The entire variable domain, with the rest obtained from reference TRBV11-2 and TRBJ1-1, is as follows: EAGVAQSPRYKIIEKRQSVAFWCNPISGHATLYWYQQILGQGPKLLIQFQNNGVVDDSQLPKDRFSAERLKGVDSTLKIQPAKLEDSAVYLCASSLEWRLKNTEAFFGQGTRLTVV.

This chain links TRBV18 with TRBJ2-5, with D unresolved. The germline V and J ends were trimmed by 3 bases and 5 bases, with 7 bases remaining between them. In germline, CDR1 is KGHSH, CDR2 LQKENI. This CDR3 has 12 residues. CDR3 bases: TGTGCCAGCTCACCGGCAATGGAGACCCAGTACTTC. Its protein is CASSPAMETQYF.

This clonotype was seen ten or more times. The chain uses TRBV12-3 or TRBV12-4 and TRBJ2-5; perhaps TRBD1 as D (5 bases). V dropped 4 bases and J dropped 2 bases, with 8 bases sitting between them. CDR3 length equals 13 residues. CDR3 sequence: CASSSREQETQYF. The CDR3 DNA follows: TGTGCCAGCAGTTCCAGGGAACAAGAGACCCAGTACTTC.

This clonotype was recorded many times. V is TRBV25-1 and J is TRBJ2-5; no clear D gene. CDR1 is MGHDK and CDR2 is SYGVNS in the germline V gene. V was shortened by 3 bases and J by 7 bases, with 12 bases between the two germline ends. The CDR3 extends over 13 amino acids. DNA for the CDR3: TGTGCCAGCAGTGACCGTGGCCGTTGGACCCAGTACTTC. Amino acids: CASSDRGRWTQYF. Supplemented by reference TRBV25-1 and TRBJ2-5, the full variable domain reads EADIYQTPRYLVIGTGKKITLECSQTMGHDKMYWYQQDPGMELHLIHYSYGVNSTEKGDLSSESTVSRIRTEHFPLTLESARPSHTSQYLCASSDRGRWTQYFGPGTRLLVL.

This clonotype has just a few counts. The chain couples TRBV11-3 to TRBJ2-5, with TRBD1 matching over 9 bases. V was clipped by 5 bases and J by 3 bases; unmatched bases: 7. The CDR3 consists of 15 residues. CDR1 is SGHNT, CDR2 YENEEA, per germline. CDR3 DNA: TGTGCCAGCAGCGGGGGACAGGGACGAAAAGAGACCCAGTACTTC. This codes for CASSGGQGRKETQYF.

The rearrangement uses TRBV5-1 and TRBJ1-3; a weak D match, TRBD1 (5 bases). CDR1 is SGHRS, CDR2 YFSETQ, per germline. V was clipped by 0 bases and J by 9 bases, with 10 bases between them. The CDR3 has 13 residues. CDR3 loop: CASSLAGLSTIYF. The CDR3 DNA reads as TGCGCCAGCAGCTTGGCAGGGCTAAGCACCATATATTTT.

J is TRBJ1-5 and V is TRBV5-4, with a weak D call TRBD1 (5 bases). Germline loops: CDR1 SGHNT, CDR2 YYREEE (reference sequence). The CDR3 covers 15 residues. V lost 4 bases, J lost 4 bases, and 15 bases lay in between. This CDR3 is CASSQGLPGNQPQHF. The DNA for the CDR3 is TGTGCCAGCAGCCAGGGACTTCCAGGGAATCAGCCCCAGCATTTT. Based on the CDR3 plus reference TRBV5-4 and TRBJ1-5, the full variable domain is ETGVTQSPTHLIKTRGQQVTLRCSSQSGHNTVSWYQQALGQGPQFIFQYYREEENGRGNFPPRFSGLQFPNYSSELNVNALELDDSALYLCASSQGLPGNQPQHFGDGTRLSIL.

A few counts support this clonotype. The rearrangement links TRBV4-1 to TRBJ1-1; TRBD1 agrees at 7 bases. V lost 0 bases to trimming and J lost 9 bases; unmatched junction nucleotides: 10. The CDR3 sequence is 15 residues long. Germline CDR1 reads MGHRA; CDR2 reads YSYEKL. CDR3 nucleotides: TGCGCCAGCAGCCAAGATCAGGGGGAGGCACTTAAAGCTTTCTTT. This sequence encodes CASSQDQGEALKAFF.

This clonotype was detected ten times or more. This chain's CDR3 is CASSFVDTGELFF. The CDR3 region has the DNA TGTGCCAGCAGTTTTGTGGACACCGGGGAGCTGTTTTTT. The chain combines TRBV12-3 or TRBV12-4 with TRBJ2-2; the D is unclear. V lost 3 bases, J lost 3 bases, and 5 bases lay in between. The CDR3 runs 13 residues.

This clonotype occurred many times. The germline gene is not matched at one end of the junction; a read error may be the cause. This chain connects TRBV3-1 to TRBJ2-5; tentative D call: TRBD1 (5 bases). Germline values: CDR1 LGHDT, CDR2 YNNKEL (reference sequence). The CDR3 loop spans 14 amino acids. The CDR3 DNA reads as TGTGCCAGCAGCCAACAGGGCTACCAGGAGACCCAGTACTTC. It codes for CASSQQGYQETQYF.

The chain combines TRBV20-1 with TRBJ2-6; D uncertain. Germline-derived CDR1 and CDR2 are DFQATT and SNEGSKA (reference sequence). The CDR3 runs to 15 residues. V was shortened by 0 bases and J by 0 bases, with 6 bases between the two germline ends. The CDR3 protein is CSARDPLSGANVLTF. The CDR3 bases are TGCAGTGCTAGAGACCCGCTCTCTGGGGCCAACGTCCTGACTTTC.

This clonotype was counted at least ten times. The chain links TRBV29-1 to TRBJ1-1; the D gene is possibly TRBD1 (5 bases). Trimming shortened V by 2 bases and J by 5 bases, and 12 bases separated the two germline ends. The CDR3 is made up of 13 amino acids. From germline, CDR1 is SQVTM and CDR2 ANQGSEA. The CDR3 DNA is TGCAGCGTTGAACGTGGCAGGGAAACTGAAGCTTTCTTT. Protein: CSVERGRETEAFF.

The genes are TRBV20-1 and TRBJ2-7; 11 bases are shared with TRBD1. Germline assignment: CDR1 DFQATT and CDR2 SNEGSKA (reference sequence). V was pared by 6 bases and J by 5 bases, with 9 bases of the junction left unmatched. The CDR3 is made up of 14 amino acids. CDR3 bases: TGCAGTGCCAACGCCGGGACAGGGGGTGACGAGCAGTACTTC. This gives the protein CSANAGTGGDEQYF.

The genes are TRBV7-2 and TRBJ2-3; TRBD2 aligns across 9 bases. Germline V gene lookup returns CDR1 SGHTA and CDR2 FQGNSA. J gave up 1 base and V 5 bases, and 10 bases lay outside the gene matches. This CDR3 is 17 amino acids long. The CDR3 DNA reads as TGTGCCAGCAGCCCGGCCGGGGCGGGGGGGGGCACAGATACGCAGTATTTT. Its translation is CASSPAGAGGGTDTQYF.

This clonotype was seen at least ten times. The V call is TRBV6-5, the J call TRBJ2-3, with 10 bases aligning to TRBD2. The CDR3 is 18 amino acids. Germline CDR1 and CDR2: MNHEY and SVGAGI. Losses at the gene ends were 0 bases for V and 6 bases for J; bases not matched to a gene: 12. The CDR3, as DNA: TGTGCCAGCAGTTACTCGACGCCTAGCGGGGGAAAGTTGGATACGCAGTATTTT. Translated: CASSYSTPSGGKLDTQYF.

The genes are TRBV4-1 and TRBJ1-2; TRBD1 might be the D (5 bases). With 0 bases removed from V and 3 bases from J, the gap between germline ends came to 14 bases. The CDR3 is 16 residues long. Germline CDR1 reads MGHRA; CDR2 reads YSYEKL. The DNA for the CDR3 is TGCGCCAGCAGCCAAGATTTGGGGGGGACTGACTATGGCTACACCTTC. It is translated as CASSQDLGGTDYGYTF.

This clonotype was found a few times. V is TRBV20-1 and J is TRBJ2-3, with 9 bases aligning to TRBD1. Germline lookup yields CDR1 DFQATT and CDR2 SNEGSKA (reference sequence). Trimming removed 5 bases from V and 4 bases from J; junction bases left unmatched: 4. The CDR3 runs to 13 residues. The CDR3 DNA reads as TGCAGTGCTGGACAGGGGCCCCCAGATACGCAGTATTTT. Its protein is CSAGQGPPDTQYF.

There are many counts of this clonotype. The CDR3 is CASSLEADNSPLHF. DNA of the CDR3: TGTGCCAGCAGTTTGGAGGCCGATAATTCACCCCTCCACTTT. This chain uses TRBV12-3 or TRBV12-4 with TRBJ1-6; no clear D gene. The CDR3 consists of 14 residues. V was cut by 3 bases and J by 5 bases, with 8 bases left in between.

In this sample, this clonotype turned up many times. The chain employs TRBV7-8 and TRBJ1-1; no reliable D call. The ends were cut back, 4 bases at V and 0 bases at J, with 9 bases in the middle. The germline gives CDR1 SGHVS, CDR2 FQNEAQ. The length of the CDR3 is 14 residues. The CDR3 DNA sequence: TGTGCCAGCAGCTCCGACGGGCTGAACACTGAAGCTTTCTTT. Residues: CASSSDGLNTEAFF.